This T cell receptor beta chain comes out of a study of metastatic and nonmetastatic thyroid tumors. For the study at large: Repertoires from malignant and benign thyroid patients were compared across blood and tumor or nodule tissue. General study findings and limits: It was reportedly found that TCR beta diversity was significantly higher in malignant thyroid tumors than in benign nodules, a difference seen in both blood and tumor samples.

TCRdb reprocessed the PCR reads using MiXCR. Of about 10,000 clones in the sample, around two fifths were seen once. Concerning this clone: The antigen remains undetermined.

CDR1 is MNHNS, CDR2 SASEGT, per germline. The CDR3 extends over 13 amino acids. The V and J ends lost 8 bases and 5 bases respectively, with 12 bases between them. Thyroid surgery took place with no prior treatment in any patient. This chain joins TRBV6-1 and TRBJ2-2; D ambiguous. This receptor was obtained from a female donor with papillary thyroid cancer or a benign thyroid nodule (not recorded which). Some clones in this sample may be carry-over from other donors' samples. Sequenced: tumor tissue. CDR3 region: CASPKTGTGELFF. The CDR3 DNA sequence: TGTGCCAGCCCGAAGACGGGTACCGGGGAGCTGTTTTTT.